The 9 T cell receptor beta chains in this list originate from one sample, sequenced in a study of neurological immune-mediated disorders. TCRdb reanalysed the 5' RACE reads using MiXCR and keeps one entry per CDR3 protein. The table lists 75,000 to 95,000 distinct CDR3 sequences, more than 15% of them singletons, with over 15% in the top ten. The material sequenced was PBMCs. These receptors came from a woman in her forties in good health.

About this clonotype itself: One end of the junction fails to match germline, which may point to a read error. V and J are TRBV11-2 and TRBJ1-1; 8 nucleotides align to TRBD1. This CDR3 region has 16 residues. CDR1 and CDR2 from the germline V gene are SGHAT and FQNNGV. The CDR3 nucleotides are TGTGCCAGCAGCTTATATTACCAGGGGGCGCTGACTGAAGCTATCTTT. This sequence encodes CASSLYYQGALTEAIF.

This clonotype occurred a few times. The chain carries TRBV20-1 and TRBJ2-7, with D unresolved. Germline CDR1 and CDR2: DFQATT and SNEGSKA (reference sequence). Deletions cut 4 bases from V and 4 bases from J, with 5 bases between. CDR3 size: 10 residues. The CDR3 loop reads CSAMGYEQYV. The CDR3 nucleotides are TGCAGTGCTATGGGGTACGAGCAGTACGTC.

This chain connects TRBV11-2 to TRBJ2-1; D is undetermined. Trimming removed 5 bases at V and 3 bases at J, with 11 bases between. The CDR3 length is 14 residues. Germline V gene sequence: CDR1 SGHAT, CDR2 FQNNGV. This CDR3 is CASSSSLNYNEQFF. Here the CDR3 DNA reads TGTGCCAGCAGCAGCTCCCTAAACTACAATGAGCAGTTCTTC. Together with reference TRBV11-2 and TRBJ2-1, the CDR3 gives the full variable domain: EAGVAQSPRYKIIEKRQSVAFWCNPISGHATLYWYQQILGQGPKLLIQFQNNGVVDDSQLPKDRFSAERLKGVDSTLKIQPAKLEDSAVYLCASSSSLNYNEQFFGPGTRLTVL.

The chain employs TRBV6-5 and TRBJ2-1; weak D call: TRBD1 (6 bases). V lost 4 bases, J lost 6 bases, and 10 bases lay in between. The CDR3 has 13 amino acids. CDR1 is MNHEY, CDR2 SVGAGI, per germline. CDR3 amino acids: CASSSGVINEQFF. The CDR3 DNA is TGTGCCAGCAGTTCAGGGGTGATCAATGAGCAGTTCTTC.

In its sample, this clonotype was seen many times. This chain uses TRBV7-2 with TRBJ2-5; D is perhaps TRBD2 (6 bases). Trimming took 1 base from V and 4 from J, leaving 16 bases between them. Germline lookup yields CDR1 SGHTA and CDR2 FQGNSA. This CDR3 spans 16 amino acids. CDR3 coding DNA: TGTGCCAGCAGCTTAGGTTCAGGAGGGCTCGGAGAGACCCAGTACTTC. It translates to CASSLGSGGLGETQYF. Full variable domain (outside the CDR3, taken from reference TRBV7-2 and TRBJ2-5): GAGVSQSPSNKVTEKGKDVELRCDPISGHTALYWYRQSLGQGLEFLIYFQGNSAPDKSGLPSDRFSAERTGGSVSTLTIQRTQQEDSAVYLCASSLGSGGLGETQYFGPGTRLLVL.

This clonotype was detected a few times. The chain recombines TRBV30 with TRBJ1-6; 10 bases are shared with TRBD1. Per germline, CDR1 GTSNPN and CDR2 SVGIG (reference sequence). The CDR3 has 17 residues. V dropped 2 bases and J dropped 8; count of bases not matched to a gene: 12. As DNA, the CDR3 is TGTGCCTGGAGTCGAGGAGGGGGACAGGGGCTTGATTCACCCCTCCACTTT. This encodes CAWSRGGGQGLDSPLHF.

V usage is TRBV5-1 and J usage is TRBJ2-4, with 14 bases matching TRBD2. Germline values: CDR1 SGHRS, CDR2 YFSETQ. V lost 3 bases and J lost 6; bases outside the gene matches: 5. This CDR3 has 16 amino acids. CDR3 DNA sequence: TGCGCCAGCAGCTGGGAGACTAGCGGGGGGGGAAACATTCAGTACTTC. The encoded protein is CASSWETSGGGNIQYF.

The table lists this clonotype with many counts. The genes are TRBV5-1 and TRBJ1-2, with 8 bases that match TRBD1. The CDR3 is 14 residues long. The trim removed 0 bases at V and 8 bases at J, leaving 6 bases unmatched. Looked up from germline, CDR1 is SGHRS and CDR2 is YFSETQ. The CDR3 DNA is TGCGCCAGCAGCTTGGTTTGGGGACAGGACGGCTACACCTTC. This sequence encodes CASSLVWGQDGYTF.

Ten or more counts support this clonotype. The chain links TRBV15 to TRBJ2-1; tentative D call: TRBD2 (6 bases). Trimming removed 4 bases at V and 6 bases at J, with 16 bases between. The germline CDR1 and CDR2 sequences are LNHNV and YYDKDF (reference sequence). This CDR3 comprises 15 residues. For the CDR3, the DNA is TGTGCCACCAGCACCCTCAGAGCGGGCCGCAATGAGCAGTTCTTC. Residues: CATSTLRAGRNEQFF.